This record covers a single T cell receptor beta chain. These data belong to a study of blood T cell repertoires in COVID-19. The overall study: Specimens from acute and convalescent COVID-19 originated in the United States, Italy and Spain.

Here immunoSEQ multiplex PCR was the method, and the copy in TCRdb shows in-frame clones only, minus some. In the table there are approximately 57,000 clones, more than 75% of which are singletons. The germline V gene encodes CDR1 LGHDT and CDR2 YNNKEL (reference sequence). The CDR3 loop spans 15 amino acids. V was cut by 3 bases and J by 3 bases, with 9 bases left in between. The chain couples TRBV3-1 (or the pseudogene TRBV3-2) to TRBJ2-6; TRBD2 might be the D (6 bases). Sequencing used peripheral blood. The receptor was isolated from a man in his forties or fifties with acute or convalescent COVID-19. DNA for the CDR3: TGTGCCAGCAGCCACGGGGGAAGTGGGGCCAACGTCCTGACTTTC. This encodes CASSHGGSGANVLTF.